Below are 27 T cell receptor beta chains sequenced from a single sample in a study of CD8+ T cells in alopecia areata. RNA extraction and reverse transcription yielded cDNA as sequencing template. TCRdb keeps only in-frame clones here, not all; method: immunoSEQ multiplex PCR. The sample lists about 180,000 clones, roughly 66% occurring once. Sequenced here: CD8+ T cells sorted from blood, sampled at week 0. These TCRs come from a human donor with alopecia areata.

The chain joins TRBV13 to TRBJ1-2; D perhaps matches TRBD1 (6 bases). This CDR3 has 15 amino acids. V was cut by 4 bases and J by 6 bases, with 18 bases left in between. Germline values: CDR1 PRHDT, CDR2 FYEKMQ (reference sequence). The CDR3 spells CASSSRPTGRDGYTF. In DNA form, the CDR3 reads TGTGCCAGCAGCTCCCGACCCACAGGGAGGGATGGCTACACCTTC.

The CDR3 DNA is TGTGCCAGCAGCTTAATGGTGGGGGAGCCCGTAGAGACCCAGTACTTC. This gives the protein CASSLMVGEPVETQYF. This chain uses TRBV7-9 with TRBJ2-5; either TRBD1 or TRBD2 may supply D (5 bases each). CDR1 is SEHNR, CDR2 FQNEAQ, per germline (reference sequence). The CDR3 contains 16 residues. V lost 2 bases, J lost 4 bases, and 17 bases lay in between.

This clone has a handful of counts. The rearrangement links TRBV5-1 to TRBJ2-7; D possibly corresponds to TRBD2 (6 bases). CDR1 and CDR2 (germline): SGHRS, YFSETQ. This CDR3 has 14 residues. The ends were cut back, 4 bases at V and 5 bases at J, with 16 bases in the middle. This chain's CDR3 is CASSPGGDSDEQYF. The CDR3 region has the DNA TGCGCCAGCAGCCCCGGGGGTGACAGCGACGAGCAGTACTTC.

The chain recombines TRBV9 with TRBJ2-3; maybe TRBD2 (5 bases). V was pared by 0 bases and J by 4 bases, with 9 bases between. Germline lookup yields CDR1 SGDLS and CDR2 YYNGEE. The CDR3 spans 14 residues. CDR3 bases: TGTGCCAGCAGCGTAGCTACGGGGTCAGATACGCAGTATTTT. It yields the protein CASSVATGSDTQYF.

The chain recombines TRBV2 with TRBJ2-1, with TRBD2 as a possible D gene (6 bases). The CDR3 runs to 13 residues. Germline V lookup: CDR1 SNHLY, CDR2 FYNNEI. V was pared by 3 bases and J by 9 bases, with 12 bases between. The CDR3 DNA reads TGTGCCAGCAGTGAGCCGACTAGTCTTGAGCAGTTCTTC. Translating gives CASSEPTSLEQFF. The full variable domain, in which reference TRBV2 and TRBJ2-1 provide the parts outside the CDR3, is EPEVTQTPSHQVTQMGQEVILRCVPISNHLYFYWYRQILGQKVEFLVSFYNNEISEKSEIFDDQFSVERPDGSNFTLKIRSTKLEDSAMYFCASSEPTSLEQFFGPGTRLTVL.

The V call is TRBV7-9, the J call TRBJ2-2; no clear D. Germline assignment: CDR1 SEHNR and CDR2 FQNEAQ (reference sequence). The CDR3 totals 14 residues. V was trimmed by 5 bases and J by 0 bases, leaving 7 bases between them. CDR3: CASSAEPNTGELFF. In DNA, the CDR3 is TGTGCCAGCAGCGCGGAACCGAACACCGGGGAGCTGTTTTTT.

This clone was seen only a few times. This chain joins TRBV19 and TRBJ2-2; 8 bases are a match to TRBD1. Germline assignment: CDR1 LNHDA and CDR2 SQIVND (reference sequence). V lost 0 bases, J lost 1 base, and 4 bases stayed unmatched. The CDR3 runs 17 residues. Written as DNA, the CDR3 is TGTGCCAGTAGTATAGAGGACAGGGCCCTGAACACCGGGGAGCTGTTTTTT. Amino acids: CASSIEDRALNTGELFF. Full variable domain (missing parts from reference TRBV19 and TRBJ2-2): DGGITQSPKYLFRKEGQNVTLSCEQNLNHDAMYWYRQDPGQGLRLIYYSQIVNDFQKGDIAEGYSVSREKKESFPLTVTSAQKNPTAFYLCASSIEDRALNTGELFFGEGSRLTVL.

The gene calls are TRBV25-1 and TRBJ2-5; D gene uncertain. Germline CDR1 MGHDK, CDR2 SYGVNS. The CDR3 spans 10 residues. Deletions cut 5 bases from V and 11 bases from J, with 9 bases between. The CDR3 nucleotides are TGTGCCAGCAGTCTTGGTGAGCAGTACTTC. It translates to CASSLGEQYF.

This clone was picked up a small number of times. In DNA form, the CDR3 reads TGTGCCAGCAGCAGAGGGACAGGGGAGATGGATTCACCCCTCCACTTT. Its translation: CASSRGTGEMDSPLHF. This chain connects TRBV7-2 to TRBJ1-6; 10 bases are a match to TRBD1. The CDR3 sequence is 16 residues long. Germline CDR1 SGHTA, CDR2 FQGNSA. The V segment lost 5 bases and the J segment 8 bases; nucleotides outside the gene matches: 9.

This chain joins TRBV27 and TRBJ2-1, with D possibly matching TRBD2 (5 bases). V lost 7 bases, J lost 2 bases, and 15 bases lay in between. The CDR3 spans 15 residues. The germline gives CDR1 MNHEY, CDR2 SMNVEV (reference sequence). The CDR3 spells CASNSQEAAYNEQFF. In DNA form, the CDR3 reads TGTGCCAGCAATTCTCAGGAGGCTGCCTACAATGAGCAGTTCTTC.

The chain joins TRBV27 to TRBJ2-7, with unresolved D. This CDR3 contains 13 residues. Germline V CDR1 and CDR2: MNHEY, SMNVEV (reference sequence). V gave up 8 bases and J gave up 1 base, with 12 bases separating them. This CDR3 reads CASAKSLSYEQYF. For the CDR3, the DNA is TGTGCCAGCGCCAAGTCACTGTCCTACGAGCAGTACTTC.

This clone is a singleton in its sample. The chain carries TRBV12-5 and TRBJ2-7, with a weak D call TRBD2 (5 bases). Trimming pared 5 bases from V and 0 bases from J, leaving 11 bases between. The germline V gene encodes CDR1 LGHNT and CDR2 FRNRAP. The CDR3 sequence is 14 residues long. The CDR3 sequence is CASGPGDFSYEQYF. CDR3 DNA sequence: TGTGCTAGTGGTCCCGGGGATTTCTCCTACGAGCAGTACTTC.

This clone was detected a few times. The chain has TRBV19 and TRBJ1-3; TRBD1 is a possible D gene (6 bases). Germline V lookup: CDR1 LNHDA, CDR2 SQIVND (reference sequence). CDR3 length: 16 amino acids. V shed 4 bases and J shed 0 bases, with 13 bases lying between them. This chain's CDR3 is CASSTGRGASGNTIYF. In nucleotides, the CDR3 is TGTGCCAGTAGTACTGGCAGGGGAGCCTCTGGAAACACCATATATTTT.

This chain joins TRBV2 and TRBJ2-3; the D is unclear. CDR3 length: 12 amino acids. The V and J ends lost 6 bases and 4 bases respectively, with 8 bases between them. Germline assignment: CDR1 SNHLY and CDR2 FYNNEI. The DNA of the CDR3 is TGTGCCAGCAGGCGCGCATCAGATACGCAGTATTTT. It codes for CASRRASDTQYF. The full variable domain, completed using reference TRBV2 and TRBJ2-3, is EPEVTQTPSHQVTQMGQEVILRCVPISNHLYFYWYRQILGQKVEFLVSFYNNEISEKSEIFDDQFSVERPDGSNFTLKIRSTKLEDSAMYFCASRRASDTQYFGPGTRLTVL.

The rearrangement joins TRBV27 to TRBJ1-1, with D uncertain. Germline CDR1 MNHEY, CDR2 SMNVEV (reference sequence). V lost 6 bases and J lost 1, with 12 bases in between. The CDR3 is 14 residues long. In DNA form, the CDR3 reads TGTGCCAGCAGCCTTACCCAGGAGAACACTGAAGCTTTCTTT. It yields the protein CASSLTQENTEAFF.

This clone has a single count. The rearrangement uses TRBV29-1 and TRBJ1-2; D remains ambiguous. Between the trimmed V and J ends, which lost 6 bases and 4 bases, there was a span of 12 bases. Germline V gene lookup returns CDR1 SQVTM and CDR2 ANQGSEA. The CDR3 runs 12 residues. CDR3 in DNA: TGCAGCGTCGACCGACCGACCTATGGCTACACCTTC. Amino acids: CSVDRPTYGYTF.

This clone was counted only a few times. The chain uses TRBV27 and TRBJ2-7, with D possibly matching TRBD1 (6 bases). V was pared by 4 bases and J by 2 bases, with 12 bases between. This CDR3 is built from 14 residues. The V gene's germline CDR1 is MNHEY and CDR2 SMNVEV (reference sequence). The CDR3 loop is CASSSGQSAYEQYF. The CDR3 nucleotides are TGTGCCAGCAGTTCTGGACAGTCCGCCTACGAGCAGTACTTC.

The rearrangement links TRBV7-3 to TRBJ2-2; D is unresolved. Looked up from germline, CDR1 is SGHTA and CDR2 is FQGTGA. This CDR3 has 14 residues. The ends were cut back, 1 base at V and 3 bases at J, with 6 bases in the middle. CDR3 DNA: TGTGCCAGCAGCTTAAGGTCGGACACCGGGGAGCTGTTTTTT. Residues: CASSLRSDTGELFF.

A few counts support this clone. This chain joins TRBV7-3 and TRBJ2-1; 8 positions agree with TRBD1. Trimming took 6 bases from V and 9 from J; bases not matched to a gene: 10. Germline lookup yields CDR1 SGHTA and CDR2 FQGTGA. This CDR3 spans 14 amino acids. The CDR3 is CASRPEQGAGEQFF. As DNA, the CDR3 is TGTGCCAGCAGGCCCGAGCAGGGGGCTGGTGAGCAGTTCTTC.

The CDR3 region has the DNA TGTGCCAGCAGTGGTAGGAATGAGCAGTACTTC. It is translated as CASSGRNEQYF. The chain couples TRBV2 to TRBJ2-7; D ambiguous. The CDR3 is 11 residues long. Trimming pared 4 bases from V and 7 bases from J, leaving 8 bases between. CDR1 is SNHLY and CDR2 is FYNNEI in the germline V gene.

The chain has TRBV4-2 and TRBJ2-1; TRBD2 agrees at 9 bases. Germline-derived CDR1 and CDR2 are LGHNA and YNFKEQ. The CDR3 length is 14 residues. Trimming took 4 bases from V and 4 from J; bases not matched to a gene: 2. The CDR3 protein is CASSRGGEYNEQFF. In DNA form, the CDR3 reads TGTGCCAGCAGCCGCGGGGGGGAGTACAATGAGCAGTTCTTC.

The rearrangement links TRBV11-2 to TRBJ2-2; no reliable D call. The CDR3 sequence is 12 residues long. Trimming shortened V by 5 bases and J by 6 bases, and 7 bases separated the two germline ends. Per germline, CDR1 SGHAT and CDR2 FQNNGV. The CDR3 sequence is CASSQRAGELFF. The DNA of the CDR3 is TGTGCCAGCAGCCAAAGGGCCGGGGAGCTGTTTTTT.

The chain combines TRBV7-2 with TRBJ2-1; no clear D gene. This CDR3 is 12 amino acids long. Germline CDR1 SGHTA, CDR2 FQGNSA. The ends were cut back, 10 bases at V and 5 bases at J, with 12 bases in the middle. The CDR3 protein is CATTDWDNEQFF. The DNA of the CDR3 is TGTGCCACAACAGACTGGGACAATGAGCAGTTCTTC.

The rearrangement joins TRBV27 to TRBJ1-2; D perhaps matches TRBD1 (5 bases). The CDR3 extends over 11 amino acids. CDR1 MNHEY and CDR2 SMNVEV come from the germline V gene (reference sequence). With 4 bases removed from V and 6 bases from J, the gap between germline ends came to 6 bases. The CDR3 nucleotides read TGTGCCAGCAGTTCAGGGAATGGCTACACCTTC. Its protein product is CASSSGNGYTF.

The chain joins TRBV7-6 to TRBJ2-7; D is unresolved. V was shortened by 8 bases and J by 2 bases, with 13 bases between the two germline ends. CDR1 SGHVS and CDR2 FNYEAQ come from the germline V gene. The CDR3 has 13 amino acids. The CDR3 nucleotides read TGTGCCAGCGCCCTCGAGACGGCCTACGAGCAGTACTTC. Translation: CASALETAYEQYF.

There are a few counts of this clone. V usage is TRBV13 and J usage is TRBJ2-7; weak D call: TRBD1 (5 bases). The CDR3 has 12 amino acids. The ends were cut back, 4 bases at V and 6 bases at J, with 10 bases in the middle. CDR1 PRHDT and CDR2 FYEKMQ come from the germline V gene (reference sequence). As DNA, the CDR3 is TGTGCCAGCAGCTCCTCAGGGTTCGAGCAGTACTTC. It codes for CASSSSGFEQYF.

V usage is TRBV25-1 and J usage is TRBJ1-2; D unclear. The CDR3 has 13 amino acids. The V end lost 2 bases, the J end lost 5 bases, and 9 bases lay between the germline ends. CDR1 MGHDK and CDR2 SYGVNS come from the germline V gene. The CDR3 bases are TGTGCCAGCAGTGAAAGTCGGGGTTATGGCTACACCTTC. It translates to CASSESRGYGYTF.